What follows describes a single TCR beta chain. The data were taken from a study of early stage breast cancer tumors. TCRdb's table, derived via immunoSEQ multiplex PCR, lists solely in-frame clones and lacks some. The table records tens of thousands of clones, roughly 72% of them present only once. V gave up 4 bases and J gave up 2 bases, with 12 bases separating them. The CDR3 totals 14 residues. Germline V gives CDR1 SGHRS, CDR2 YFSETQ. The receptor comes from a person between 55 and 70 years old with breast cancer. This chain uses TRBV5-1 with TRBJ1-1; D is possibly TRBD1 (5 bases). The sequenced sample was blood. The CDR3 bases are TGCGCCAGCAGCGAACAGGCAGTTAACACTGAAGCTTTCTTT. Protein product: CASSEQAVNTEAFF.